The rows below give T cell receptor beta chains drawn from one sample of a study of beta chain features in type 1 diabetes. This table comes from immunoSEQ multiplex PCR, and its TCRdb copy is limited to in-frame clones, with some not included. The repertoire holds around 97,000 clones, with about 26% as singletons. Material for sequencing was central memory CD4+ T cells from blood. These receptors came from a young woman with type 1 diabetes. CDR3s include the opening cysteine and the closing phenylalanine or tryptophan. D genes are given only for firm matches. A clone size is listed for some rows: how often the clone was seen (once, few, many), or a class if it is expanded.

d_call: TRBD2
j_call: TRBJ2-1
v_call: TRBV7-2
clone_size: NA
cdr3_nt: TGTGCCAGCAGCTTACGGACTAGCGGGAGTTACAATGAGCAGTTCTTC
cdr3_aa: CASSLRTSGSYNEQFF

d_call: TRBD1
j_call: TRBJ1-4
v_call: TRBV4-2
clone_size: NA
cdr3_nt: TGTGCCAGCAGCCCCCCGGGACAGGGCAATGAAAAACTGTTTTTT
cdr3_aa: CASSPPGQGNEKLFF

d_call: TRBD1
j_call: TRBJ2-5
v_call: TRBV5-1
clone_size: NA
cdr3_nt: TGCGCCAGCAGCTTCGGACAGGCCCAACAAGAGACCCAGTACTTC
cdr3_aa: CASSFGQAQQETQYF

d_call: TRBD1
j_call: TRBJ2-1
v_call: TRBV10-3
clone_size: NA
cdr3_nt: TGTGCCATCAGTGGTCGCAGCACGACAGGGGGGCTCAATGAGCAGTTCTTC
cdr3_aa: CAISGRSTTGGLNEQFF

d_call: NA
j_call: TRBJ2-1
v_call: TRBV28
clone_size: few
cdr3_nt: TGTGCCAGCATGGGCAGGGCGCCCTACAATGAGCAGTTCTTC
cdr3_aa: CASMGRAPYNEQFF

d_call: TRBD2
j_call: TRBJ2-4
v_call: TRBV15
clone_size: few
cdr3_nt: TGTGCCACCAGCAGGGATAGGGGAGGGAACATTCAGTACTTC
cdr3_aa: CATSRDRGGNIQYF

d_call: NA
j_call: TRBJ2-7
v_call: TRBV9
clone_size: NA
cdr3_nt: TGTGCCAGCAGCGTCGGACAAAGTTACGAGCAGTACTTC
cdr3_aa: CASSVGQSYEQYF

d_call: NA
j_call: TRBJ2-5
v_call: TRBV28
clone_size: NA
cdr3_nt: TGTGCCAGCAGCTCCTCGTGGAGGGGTCCGGAAGAGACCCAGTACTTC
cdr3_aa: CASSSSWRGPEETQYF

d_call: NA
j_call: TRBJ2-1
v_call: TRBV5-6
clone_size: NA
cdr3_nt: TGTGCCAGCAGCTCTCTAGTGTACAATGAGCAGTTCTTC
cdr3_aa: CASSSLVYNEQFF

d_call: TRBD1
j_call: TRBJ1-1
v_call: TRBV30
clone_size: NA
cdr3_nt: TGTGCCTGGACCCCGACAGGGGTTGAAGCTTTCTTT
cdr3_aa: CAWTPTGVEAFF

d_call: NA
j_call: TRBJ2-1
v_call: TRBV7-2
clone_size: NA
cdr3_nt: TGTGCCAGCAGCTTATATCTCTCCTACAATGAGCAGTTCTTC
cdr3_aa: CASSLYLSYNEQFF

d_call: TRBD2
j_call: TRBJ2-7
v_call: TRBV7-2
clone_size: NA
cdr3_nt: TGTGCCAGCAGCTTGGCGGGAGGGCCCTACGAGCAGTACTTC
cdr3_aa: CASSLAGGPYEQYF

d_call: TRBD2
j_call: TRBJ2-1
v_call: TRBV7-6
clone_size: once
cdr3_nt: TGTGCCAGCAGCTCCAAATTAGCGGGATTCTACAATGAGCAGTTCTTC
cdr3_aa: CASSSKLAGFYNEQFF

d_call: TRBD2
j_call: TRBJ2-7
v_call: TRBV28
clone_size: NA
cdr3_nt: TGTGCCAGCAGTTTCCTAGCGGGAGGCCTTAATTTCGAGCAGTACTTC
cdr3_aa: CASSFLAGGLNFEQYF

d_call: NA
j_call: TRBJ1-4
v_call: TRBV5-1
clone_size: NA
cdr3_nt: TGCGCCAGCAGCTTGGGGGGGCGCGGTGAAAAACTGTTTTTT
cdr3_aa: CASSLGGRGEKLFF

d_call: TRBD2
j_call: TRBJ2-7
v_call: TRBV5-1
clone_size: NA
cdr3_nt: TGCGCCAGCAGCGTTAGCGGGAGGGCCCTCAGCGAGCAGTACTTC
cdr3_aa: CASSVSGRALSEQYF

d_call: NA
j_call: TRBJ2-1
v_call: TRBV7-7
clone_size: few
cdr3_nt: TGTGCCAGCAGCCCCGGACAGAACAATGAGCAGTTCTTC
cdr3_aa: CASSPGQNNEQFF

d_call: NA
j_call: TRBJ1-2
v_call: TRBV5-1
clone_size: NA
cdr3_nt: TGCGCCAGCAGCCCCGTCGCTAACTATGGCTACACCTTC
cdr3_aa: CASSPVANYGYTF

d_call: TRBD1
j_call: TRBJ1-1
v_call: TRBV5-1
clone_size: few
cdr3_nt: TGCGCCAGCAGCCCACGACAGGGCGATGGGACTGAAGCTTTCTTT
cdr3_aa: CASSPRQGDGTEAFF

d_call: TRBD1
j_call: TRBJ2-2
v_call: TRBV9
clone_size: NA
cdr3_nt: TGTGCCAGCAGCGCTGGGACAGTTAACACCGGGGAGCTGTTTTTT
cdr3_aa: CASSAGTVNTGELFF

d_call: NA
j_call: TRBJ1-1
v_call: TRBV7-9
clone_size: few
cdr3_nt: TGTGCCAGCAGCTGGGGGCAAGGGGGTGGTGAAGCTTTCTTT
cdr3_aa: CASSWGQGGGEAFF

d_call: TRBD2
j_call: TRBJ2-1
v_call: TRBV5-1
clone_size: few
cdr3_nt: TGCGCCAGCAGGTTAGACCCCACTAGCGGGAGTCTGAGTGAGCAGTTCTTC
cdr3_aa: CASRLDPTSGSLSEQFF

d_call: NA
j_call: TRBJ2-1
v_call: TRBV6-5
clone_size: NA
cdr3_nt: TGTGCCGGACAACCGGTGGCCAGGTGGTACAATGAGCAGTTCTTC
cdr3_aa: CAGQPVARWYNEQFF

d_call: TRBD2
j_call: TRBJ2-7
v_call: TRBV4-2
clone_size: few
cdr3_nt: TGTGCCAGCAGCCAAGTAGGCTCTAGCGGATACGAGCAGTACTTC
cdr3_aa: CASSQVGSSGYEQYF

d_call: NA
j_call: TRBJ1-2
v_call: TRBV19
clone_size: NA
cdr3_nt: TGTGCCAGTAGTATAGACGGACTCACACCCTGGGGCTACACCTTC
cdr3_aa: CASSIDGLTPWGYTF

d_call: TRBD2
j_call: TRBJ2-5
v_call: TRBV5-4
clone_size: few
cdr3_nt: TGTGCCAGCAGCCAGCGAATAGCGGGAGCGGGAGAGACCCAGTACTTC
cdr3_aa: CASSQRIAGAGETQYF

d_call: NA
j_call: TRBJ1-2
v_call: TRBV19
clone_size: NA
cdr3_nt: TGTGCCAGTAGTCAGGGGCGGGACTATGGCTACACCTTC
cdr3_aa: CASSQGRDYGYTF

d_call: TRBD1
j_call: TRBJ1-1
v_call: TRBV28
clone_size: few
cdr3_nt: TGTGCCAGCAGTTCCGGACAGGAGACTGAAGCTTTCTTT
cdr3_aa: CASSSGQETEAFF

d_call: NA
j_call: TRBJ1-4
v_call: TRBV28
clone_size: NA
cdr3_nt: TGTGCCAGCAGTTTATCTGGGGCTTCTGGGGAAAAACTGTTTTTT
cdr3_aa: CASSLSGASGEKLFF

d_call: TRBD2
j_call: TRBJ2-1
v_call: TRBV4-2
clone_size: few
cdr3_nt: TGTGCCAGCAGCCAAGAATGGCAGGGACTAGCGGGAGGGAATGAGCAGTTCTTC
cdr3_aa: CASSQEWQGLAGGNEQFF

d_call: TRBD2
j_call: TRBJ2-1
v_call: TRBV9
clone_size: NA
cdr3_nt: TGTGCCAGCAGCGTAACCGGGACTAGCGGGACCAACAATGAGCAGTTCTTC
cdr3_aa: CASSVTGTSGTNNEQFF

d_call: NA
j_call: TRBJ2-2
v_call: TRBV6-1
clone_size: NA
cdr3_nt: TGTGCCAGCAAAGGAGGGGCGAACACCGGGGAGCTGTTTTTT
cdr3_aa: CASKGGANTGELFF

d_call: NA
j_call: TRBJ2-7
v_call: TRBV7-8
clone_size: few
cdr3_nt: TGTGCCAGCAGCTCGGAGGCCTCGAGCTCCTACGAGCAGTACTTC
cdr3_aa: CASSSEASSSYEQYF

d_call: TRBD2
j_call: TRBJ2-7
v_call: TRBV19
clone_size: few
cdr3_nt: TGTGCCAGTAGTAGGACTAGCGGGCACTACGAGCAGTACTTC
cdr3_aa: CASSRTSGHYEQYF

d_call: NA
j_call: TRBJ2-7
v_call: TRBV5-1
clone_size: NA
cdr3_nt: TGCGCCAGCAGCTTGGCCCCCGGGACAGGAGGTTCAGCGGGATACTACGAGCAGTACTTC
cdr3_aa: CASSLAPGTGGSAGYYEQYF

d_call: TRBD1
j_call: TRBJ2-1
v_call: TRBV6-6
clone_size: NA
cdr3_nt: TGTGCCAGCAGTTACCGGGACAGGGGAAATGAGCAGTTCTTC
cdr3_aa: CASSYRDRGNEQFF

d_call: NA
j_call: TRBJ2-1
v_call: TRBV7-8
clone_size: NA
cdr3_nt: TGTGCCAGCAGCTTAGGAGGCGGATACAATGAGCAGTTCTTC
cdr3_aa: CASSLGGGYNEQFF

d_call: NA
j_call: TRBJ2-1
v_call: TRBV6-1
clone_size: NA
cdr3_nt: TGTGCCAGCAGTGGGCCCTCCTACAATGAGCAGTTCTTC
cdr3_aa: CASSGPSYNEQFF

d_call: NA
j_call: TRBJ2-5
v_call: TRBV5-4
clone_size: many
cdr3_nt: TGTGCCAGCAGCTCGGGCGCGGGTCGGGTCGAGACCCAGTACTTC
cdr3_aa: CASSSGAGRVETQYF

d_call: NA
j_call: TRBJ1-1
v_call: TRBV28
clone_size: few
cdr3_nt: TGTGCCAGCAGTTTATGGCAGTTCATCACCCAGAACACTGAAGCTTTCTTT
cdr3_aa: CASSLWQFITQNTEAFF

d_call: NA
j_call: TRBJ1-1
v_call: TRBV4-2
clone_size: NA
cdr3_nt: TGTGCCAGCAGCCATCAAAACACTGAAGCTTTCTTT
cdr3_aa: CASSHQNTEAFF

d_call: TRBD2
j_call: TRBJ2-7
v_call: TRBV28
clone_size: NA
cdr3_nt: TGTGCCAGCAGCGAAGGCGGGAGAGGCTACGAGCAGTACTTC
cdr3_aa: CASSEGGRGYEQYF

d_call: NA
j_call: TRBJ2-2
v_call: TRBV5-1
clone_size: NA
cdr3_nt: TGCGCCAGCAGCCCTACGGGAGTGAACACCGGGGAGCTGTTTTTT
cdr3_aa: CASSPTGVNTGELFF

d_call: TRBD2
j_call: TRBJ2-1
v_call: TRBV5-1
clone_size: NA
cdr3_nt: TGCGCCAGCAGTTCGGGAGGCCCCTACAATGAGCAGTTCTTC
cdr3_aa: CASSSGGPYNEQFF

d_call: NA
j_call: TRBJ1-4
v_call: TRBV6-6
clone_size: few
cdr3_nt: TGTGCCAGCAGTTCCAGGGCTAATGAAAAACTGTTTTTT
cdr3_aa: CASSSRANEKLFF

d_call: NA
j_call: TRBJ2-2
v_call: TRBV2
clone_size: few
cdr3_nt: TGTGCCAGCAGTGTGCAGGGTACCGGGGAGCTGTTTTTT
cdr3_aa: CASSVQGTGELFF